A single T cell receptor (beta chain) is shown here with its context. Its antigen has not been determined. In total, 600 or so healthy bone marrow donors made up the cohort. At the time of sampling, every cohort member was nominally healthy, though immune exposures that went unrecorded were likely present. The donor tested CMV seronegative, placing the donor among the 350 to 400 seronegative members of the cohort. Each donor provided a peripheral blood sample, and peripheral blood mononuclear cells were used for TCR beta sequencing. Genomic DNA extraction from the blood cell samples was performed with the Qiagen DNeasy Blood Extraction Kit. Library method: the immunoSEQ multiplex PCR assay. For the multiplex PCR, a mixture combining 60 forward primers for TCR Vbeta segments and 13 reverse primers for TCR Jbeta segments was used. A multiplex PCR assay on genomic DNA amplified the CDR3 region of rearranged TCR beta genes. On the Illumina HiSeq System, the amplified TCR beta libraries were sequenced as 87-base-pair reads. The study's own analysis went as follows. A later analysis tallied 75 million to 85 million unique TCR beta chains across the 666 repertoires, and around 9.9 million of those chains were shared by two or more donors. Raw reads were error-corrected and collapsed into unique sequences by a nearest-neighbor algorithm in which closely related sequences were merged to remove PCR and sequencing errors. V, D and J gene segments were assigned by aligning CDR3 sequences to IMGT reference sequences. For a sequence to be retained, at least a six-nucleotide match to both a V gene segment and a J gene segment was required. A rearrangement was called productive if the CDR3 had no stop codons and remained in frame with V and J, and every other rearrangement was called non-productive. CDR3 was defined according to IMGT convention as the region running from the second conserved V-encoded cysteine to the conserved J-encoded phenylalanine. The earlier analysis of roughly 590 of the donors excluded sequences that lacked an unambiguous match to a single V gene segment. In an earlier analysis of a few hundred of the donors, V segments were called functional above 56.7% productive rearrangements and were called segregating when the between-donor standard deviation exceeded 5%. A statistical classification framework was built to diagnose cytomegalovirus status from the catalog of TCR beta chain sequences. In a later analysis, TCR nucleotide sequences were compared against IMGT/GENE-DB human TR gene sequences so that V and J genes could be assigned. Using the TCRdist pipeline, a later analysis assigned CDR3 sequences along with most-parsimonious VDJ recombination scenarios. In a later analysis, each TCR beta chain was defined by its CDR3 amino acid sequence together with its V-gene family, and reads without a unique V-gene family were excluded. As a way to deal with suspected cross-contamination and a sequencing artifact, a later analysis dropped nearly 600 nucleotide sequences that were highly shared and had low generation probability. In a later analysis, a clonal expansion index for each public chain was calculated from normalized within-repertoire ranks of inferred template counts. In a later analysis, generation probabilities were computed using a VDJ recombination model fitted to out-of-frame rearrangements, and the results were checked against IGoR. A later analysis scored TCR-TCR, TCR-HLA and TCR-CMV co-occurrence with hypergeometric tests, applying a repertoire-size bias correction to TCR pairs. In a later analysis, false discovery rates were estimated by permuting HLA or CMV assignments 20 times. In a later analysis, co-occurring TCRs were grouped using DBSCAN, with TCRdist sequence similarity added in when clustering inside HLA-allele-positive subsets. Repertoires with fewer than 30,000 or more than 120,000 public chains, plus five repertoires with anomalous nucleotide sharing, were excluded from co-occurrence clustering. TCRdb's version of the immuneACCESS table is confined to in-frame rearrangements and falls short of the full clone set. An unresolved V gene accounts for under half of the shortfall where checked; the remainder is of unknown origin. V, J and clone size were drawn from that table, and D and trimming were deduced from the DNA. This sample's records show tens of thousands of clones. Of the sample, roughly 2.8% falls within the top ten clones.

CDR1 SGHDT and CDR2 YYEEEE are derived from the germline V gene. V trim: 0 bases; J trim: 5 bases; unmatched bases: 11. Taken from cysteine to phenylalanine, the CDR3 has 16 residues. The sequence is cut down to CDR3 DNA, 48 bases in frame from base 1. The sample originates from a study of cytomegalovirus exposure and HLA in healthy donors (dated by TCRdb to about 2017). Background for the entire study: An earlier analysis of about 530 of the donors reported 276 Gb of sequence data and around 120 million unique TCR beta sequences obtained from about 170 million T cells. Approximately 300 gigabases of sequencing data and approximately 80 million unique TCR sequences were included in an early release covering about 620 HLA-typed donors. The genetic ancestry cluster associated with self-reported Caucasian donors included 65% to 90% of the 350 to 500 genotyped donors. The study aimed to test whether cataloging public T cell receptors could reveal signatures of past pathogen exposure. Using immunosequencing, the study profiled T cell repertoires from 550 to 750 subjects and related those repertoires to cytomegalovirus serostatus. In addition to the first cohort of around 670 subjects, a separate validation cohort of approximately 130 different subjects was used. To predict cytomegalovirus infection status, the study combined high-throughput TCR immunosequencing, statistical association of individual TCRs with disease status, and machine learning. In a later analysis, previously published TCR beta repertoires from more than 500 donors were re-analyzed and high-resolution HLA genotyping was added so that TCR occurrence patterns could be studied. Rather than drawing on any new phenotypic data, the later analysis identified candidate immune exposures from TCR beta sequences and the way those sequences occurred across donors. To decide whether each TCR beta V gene segment behaved as functional or pseudogenic, an earlier analysis of some 600 of the donors relied on high-throughput TCR beta sequencing. Donor age, sex, ethnicity and CMV serostatus were compiled together with the repertoire data. Genome-wide SNP genotypes for about 55% of the 666 donors were used in a later genetic analysis, which treated that subset as a discovery cohort. All discovery cohort repertoires had been generated using a single sequencing platform. Both class I and class II loci were covered by HLA typing, at four-digit resolution. The number of typed donors differed by locus: about 620-640 for A, B, C, DRB1 and DQB1; 522 for DQA1; 606 for DPA1; and roughly 470 for DPB1. Because of strong linkage in the cohort, 4 to 6 DR-DQ haplotypes were treated as single units for association and clustering. Among 398 genotyped donors of the cohort, an average of 235,054 unique TCR beta nucleotide sequences were sequenced per donor, about a sixth of them non-productive.

Findings and caveats that apply to the study as a whole: A few of the identified cytomegalovirus-associated TCR beta chains were confirmed in vitro to be specific for cytomegalovirus antigens. Because the 87-base-pair reads could not distinguish some IMGT-functional V segments, including TRBV6-2 and TRBV6-3, those segments were excluded. An earlier analysis of 587 of the donors showed that most TCR beta V segments appeared in productive rearrangements either about 87% or about 30% of the time, which broadly matched IMGT annotations. A later analysis associated about 17,000 TCR beta sequences with specific HLA alleles at a false discovery rate of 0.05. For the cohort, immune exposure information was limited to CMV serostatus. In a later analysis, TCR association rates were found to vary across HLA loci, with the most associated TCRs seen for DRB1 alleles and the fewest for HLA-C alleles. The authors suggested that the approach could potentially be generalized to other disease states and immunological phenotypes. Correlated functional status among segregating V segments might be attributable to linkage disequilibrium, but an unknown experimental factor could not be ruled out. A further reported finding was that TCR beta sequences accurately predicted the HLA-A and HLA-B alleles for most subjects in the first cohort. When HLA alleles, especially DR and DQ, strongly co-occurred, attributing TCR associations to individual alleles was difficult. The earlier analysis of 587 of the donors excluded seventeen rarely observed V segments, including chromosome 9 orphons, because counts were too low. Cytomegalovirus status was reported to be diagnosed by the classifier with high specificity and sensitivity in both the original and validation cohorts. Only TCR beta chains were sequenced in this cohort, and the absence of alpha or paired-chain data limited detectable features. A later analysis found that most CMV-associated TCR beta chains appeared HLA-restricted, with HLA associations seemingly driven largely by CMV exposure. The presence/absence analyses assumed that sequencing depth was roughly uniform across donors, and that assumption may not be true. A later genetic analysis reported fewer N-insertions in productive TCRs among donors in an Asian-associated ancestry cluster than the roughly 700-donor mean. A cluster of highly shared sequence variants was judged likely to be a technical artifact of the sequencing pipeline. The study listed 150 to 200 TCR beta chains as associated with cytomegalovirus. V-gene and J-gene trimming of TCR beta chains was associated with a missense DCLRE1C variant in a later genetic analysis, and the association was replicated in an independent cohort. In a later analysis, HLA-associated TCR beta chains were found to be more clonally expanded and to have lower generation probabilities than equally common non-associated chains. According to a later analysis, parvovirus B19, influenza, CMV and Epstein-Barr virus appeared linked to several top co-occurrence clusters. Because some donors lacked HLA typing at each locus, the association tests relied only on the typed subset. Most TCR sequences were seen in very few donors, while some public TCRs were found in many individuals.

The V and J genes are TRBV5-6 and TRBJ2-7, with TRBD1 identical over 7 junction bases. The sequencing input was PBMCs. The sequence was collected from a man aged 35-49 years in good health and CMV-seronegative. The nucleotides read TGTGCCAGCAGCTTGGTCGGGGTAGGGGGCTATAACGAGCAGTACTTC. It codes for CASSLVGVGGYNEQYF.